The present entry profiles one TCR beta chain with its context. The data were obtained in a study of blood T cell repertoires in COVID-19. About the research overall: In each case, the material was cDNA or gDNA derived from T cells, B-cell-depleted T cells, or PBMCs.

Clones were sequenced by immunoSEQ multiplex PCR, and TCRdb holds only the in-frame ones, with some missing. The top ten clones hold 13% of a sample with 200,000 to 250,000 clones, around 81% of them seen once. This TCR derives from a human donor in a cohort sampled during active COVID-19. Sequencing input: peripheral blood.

The CDR3 DNA reads TGCAGCGTGGTTGGACAGGGGGGCTCCACGCAGCCCCAGCATTTT. Amino acid sequence: CSVVGQGGSTQPQHF. V is TRBV29-1 and J is TRBJ1-5, with 10 bases aligning to TRBD1. Germline V gene data show CDR1 as SQVTM and CDR2 as ANQGSEA. The CDR3 contains 15 residues. Losses at the gene ends were 6 bases for V and 7 bases for J; bases not matched to a gene: 12.